One and the same sample provided the 7 T cell receptor beta chains below, sequenced in a study of shared clonotypes between healthy human individuals. The method was immunoSEQ multiplex PCR; TCRdb's version includes in-frame clones alone and lacks a portion of them. This sample has 2.3 million or so clones, with 85% to 95% found just once. Sequences were obtained from naive CD4+ T cells from PBMCs. This sample's subset: CD45RA+ positively selected. All receptors derive from a man between 18 and 35 years old in good health. Some clones in this sample may be carry-over from other donors' samples.

A single count supports this clone. Other DNA sequences from this sample encode an identical CDR3 as well. This chain connects TRBV7-2 to TRBJ2-1, with 10 bases fitting TRBD2. The CDR3 consists of 15 residues. Unmatched junction bases numbered 2, after V lost 2 bases and J lost 4 bases. Germline V gene lookup returns CDR1 SGHTA and CDR2 FQGNSA. CDR3 protein: CASSLTSGTYNEQFF. For the CDR3, the DNA is TGTGCCAGCAGCTTAACTAGCGGGACTTACAATGAGCAGTTCTTC.

The rearrangement joins TRBV9 to TRBJ2-1, with TRBD2 matching 11 bases. V gave up 7 bases and J gave up 2 bases; unmatched junction bases: 5. CDR3 length: 15 amino acids. Germline V gene data show CDR1 as SGDLS and CDR2 as YYNGEE. The DNA of the CDR3 is TGTGCCAGCGACACTAGCGGGAGTACCTACAATGAGCAGTTCTTC. It is translated as CASDTSGSTYNEQFF.

The CDR3 DNA reads TGTGCCACCCATTTTGGGGGACAGTTGGGCTACACCTTC. As protein: CATHFGGQLGYTF. V usage is TRBV6-1 and J usage is TRBJ1-2, with 7 bases matching TRBD1. V gave up 10 bases and J gave up 8 bases; unmatched junction bases: 13. The germline V gene encodes CDR1 MNHNS and CDR2 SASEGT. The CDR3 consists of 13 residues.

J is TRBJ2-4 and V is TRBV28; tentatively, D is TRBD2 (6 bases). There are 14 residues in the CDR3. Germline CDR1 reads MDHEN; CDR2 reads SYDVKM. V gave up 3 bases and J gave up 6 bases, with 12 bases separating them. This chain's CDR3 is CASSLASVRNIQYF. The CDR3 DNA is TGTGCCAGCAGTTTGGCTAGCGTTCGAAACATTCAGTACTTC. Drawing the rest from reference TRBV28 and TRBJ2-4, the complete variable domain is DVKVTQSSRYLVKRTGEKVFLECVQDMDHENMFWYRQDPGLGLRLIYFSYDVKMKEKGDIPEGYSVSREKKERFSLILESASTNQTSMYLCASSLASVRNIQYFGAGTRLSVL.

V usage is TRBV19 and J usage is TRBJ2-4, with D possibly being TRBD1 or TRBD2 (5 bases each). The V gene's germline CDR1 is LNHDA and CDR2 SQIVND (reference sequence). The ends were cut back, 7 bases at V and 13 bases at J, with 17 bases in the middle. This CDR3 has 12 amino acids. CDR3 loop: CASTIRGEKQYF. CDR3 DNA sequence: TGTGCCAGTACCATAAGAGGGGAAAAACAGTACTTC.

The gene calls are TRBV5-1 and TRBJ1-1; perhaps TRBD1 as D (6 bases). Germline V gives CDR1 SGHRS, CDR2 YFSETQ. There are 15 residues in the CDR3. V shed 0 bases and J shed 10 bases, with 19 bases lying between them. For the CDR3, the DNA is TGCGCCAGCAGCTTGGCCGGGCAGGGGAGATCGGTAGCTTTCTTT. Its protein is CASSLAGQGRSVAFF.

The rearrangement links TRBV5-1 to TRBJ2-7; D is perhaps TRBD2 (5 bases). Trimming shortened V by 4 bases and J by 2 bases, and 13 bases separated the two germline ends. CDR1 is SGHRS, CDR2 YFSETQ, per germline. The CDR3 spans 14 residues. In nucleotides, the CDR3 is TGCGCCAGCAGCGACTTATCCGGGGCCTACGAGCAGTACTTC. Its protein is CASSDLSGAYEQYF.